A selection of T cell receptor beta chains follows, all from one sample in a study of cytomegalovirus exposure and HLA in healthy donors. Sequencing used immunoSEQ multiplex PCR; TCRdb keeps in-frame clones, though not all of them. In the table there are 110,000 or so clones, more than 75% of which are singletons. Source material: PBMCs. These receptor sequences come from a man between 18 and 35 years old in good health and CMV-seronegative. The CDR3 runs from the conserved cysteine through the conserved F or W. The order of the fields is V gene, J gene, clone size, D gene, CDR3 protein, CDR3 DNA. The D gene is left open where the match is weak. Not every row has a clone size; where given, it reads once, few, many or a size class.

>TRBV6-6|TRBJ2-7|few|-
CASSYRGGSYEQYF
TGTGCCAGCAGTTACCGGGGAGGCAGCTACGAGCAGTACTTC
>TRBV5-1|TRBJ2-3|-|TRBD2
CASSPTSGTDTQYF
TGCGCCAGCAGCCCTACTAGCGGCACAGATACGCAGTATTTT
>TRBV30|TRBJ2-7|-|TRBD2
CAWSVGGSSYEQYF
TGTGCCTGGAGTGTTGGCGGGAGCTCCTACGAGCAGTACTTC
>TRBV6-4|TRBJ2-3|-|-
CASSNSGYSTDTQYF
TGTGCCAGCAGCAATAGCGGTTATAGCACAGATACGCAGTATTTT
>TRBV29-1|TRBJ2-3|-|TRBD2
CSGRVGGSTDTQYF
TGCAGCGGACGAGTCGGGGGGAGCACAGATACGCAGTATTTT
>TRBV14|TRBJ2-3|-|-
CASSQVTGYRTDTQYF
TGTGCCAGCAGCCAAGTTACAGGGTATCGCACAGATACGCAGTATTTT
>TRBV6-6|TRBJ1-4|-|TRBD1
CASRRTGEGEKLFF
TGTGCCAGCAGAAGGACAGGGGAAGGGGAAAAACTGTTTTTT
>TRBV5-1|TRBJ1-5|-|-
CASSWGPNQPQHF
TGCGCCAGCAGCTGGGGGCCGAATCAGCCCCAGCATTTT
>TRBV6-4|TRBJ2-1|-|-
CASSDRDNNEQFF
TGTGCCAGCAGTGACCGGGACAACAATGAGCAGTTCTTC
>TRBV10-3|TRBJ2-5|-|-
CAISESMYETQYF
TGTGCCATCAGTGAATCTATGTACGAGACCCAGTACTTC
>TRBV11-2|TRBJ1-1|-|-
CASSLGQNTEAFF
TGTGCCAGCAGCTTGGGACAGAACACTGAAGCTTTCTTT
>TRBV25-1|TRBJ2-2|-|TRBD1
CASTTGGTSTGELFF
TGTGCCAGCACGACAGGGGGCACATCCACCGGGGAGCTGTTTTTT
>TRBV27|TRBJ1-1|-|TRBD1
CASSLYWDRGAEAFF
TGTGCCAGCAGTTTATATTGGGACAGGGGGGCTGAAGCTTTCTTT
>TRBV6-6|TRBJ2-2|-|-
CASRPDTITGELFF
TGTGCCAGCAGACCGGACACGATCACCGGGGAGCTGTTTTTT
>TRBV6-5|TRBJ1-2|-|TRBD1
CASRASGTGKGYTF
TGTGCCAGCAGAGCCTCCGGGACAGGGAAGGGCTACACCTTC
>TRBV19|TRBJ1-3|-|-
CASSNGRGNTIYF
TGTGCCAGTAGTAATGGCAGGGGAAACACCATATATTTT
>TRBV13|TRBJ2-5|-|TRBD2
CASSHRTSGVQETQYF
TGTGCCAGCAGCCATCGGACTAGCGGGGTCCAAGAGACCCAGTACTTC
>TRBV28|TRBJ2-7|-|-
CASSRQDSYEQYF
TGTGCCAGCAGCCGACAGGACTCCTACGAGCAGTACTTC
>TRBV27|TRBJ1-1|-|-
CASQGRRNTEAFF
TGTGCCAGCCAGGGCCGACGGAACACTGAAGCTTTCTTT
>TRBV20-1|TRBJ2-7|-|TRBD1
CSARQGYEQYF
TGCAGTGCAAGACAGGGCTACGAGCAGTACTTC
>TRBV19|TRBJ2-3|-|-
CASSIGNIADTQYF
TGTGCCAGTAGTATTGGTAACATTGCAGATACGCAGTATTTT
>TRBV19|TRBJ2-7|-|TRBD2
CASSISGGPSEQYF
TGTGCCAGTAGTATATCGGGAGGGCCGTCCGAGCAGTACTTC
>TRBV7-2|TRBJ2-3|-|-
CASRLSGPPGDTQYF
TGTGCCAGCAGACTTAGCGGCCCCCCGGGGGATACGCAGTATTTT
>TRBV7-2|TRBJ1-5|-|TRBD1
CASSFGTGRNQPQHF
TGTGCCAGCAGCTTTGGGACAGGGCGCAATCAGCCCCAGCATTTT
>TRBV13|TRBJ2-7|-|-
CASSPSRRATYEQYF
TGTGCCAGCAGCCCTTCGAGGCGGGCCACCTACGAGCAGTACTTC
>TRBV11-1|TRBJ1-1|-|-
CASRDSVTEAFF
TGTGCCAGCAGGGACAGCGTCACTGAAGCTTTCTTT
>TRBV10-3|TRBJ1-4|-|TRBD1
CAISDRDRGNEKLFF
TGTGCCATCAGTGATCGGGACAGGGGGAATGAAAAACTGTTTTTT
>TRBV5-6|TRBJ1-5|few|-
CASSFLNQPQHF
TGTGCCAGCAGCTTCTTAAATCAGCCCCAGCATTTT
>TRBV5-1|TRBJ2-3|-|-
CASSQDINRDTQYF
TGCGCCAGCAGCCAAGATATAAATCGGGATACGCAGTATTTT
>TRBV5-1|TRBJ2-7|-|TRBD2
CASSPSGGQTSSYEQYF
TGCGCCAGCAGCCCATCGGGAGGGCAGACTTCCTCCTACGAGCAGTACTTC
>TRBV19|TRBJ2-7|-|TRBD2
CASSMIGAGSSYEQYF
TGTGCCAGTAGTATGATCGGAGCGGGAAGCTCCTACGAGCAGTACTTC
>TRBV7-8|TRBJ1-3|few|TRBD1
CASSPDRGKSGNTIYF
TGTGCCAGCAGCCCCGACAGGGGAAAATCTGGAAACACCATATATTTT
>TRBV2|TRBJ1-2|-|TRBD1
CASSQTGGSYSTF
TGTGCCAGCAGTCAGACAGGGGGGAGTTATAGCACCTTC
>TRBV5-6|TRBJ2-3|-|-
CASSLYSLGDTQYF
TGTGCCAGCAGCTTGTACAGCCTCGGCGATACGCAGTATTTT
>TRBV7-2|TRBJ2-7|-|TRBD2
CASSLLAGDSYEQYF
TGTGCCAGCAGCTTATTAGCGGGGGACTCCTACGAGCAGTACTTC
>TRBV7-2|TRBJ2-3|once|-
CASSPRGGGDHTQYF
TGTGCCAGCAGCCCAAGGGGGGGCGGGGATCATACGCAGTATTTT
>TRBV27|TRBJ1-1|-|TRBD1
CASTETGRNTEAFF
TGTGCCAGCACCGAGACAGGGAGAAACACTGAAGCTTTCTTT
>TRBV29-1|TRBJ2-7|-|TRBD2
CSVTAGGSYEQYF
TGCAGCGTTACGGCGGGGGGGTCCTACGAGCAGTACTTC
>TRBV30|TRBJ2-7|-|TRBD1
CAGTGEFREQYF
TGTGCCGGGACAGGGGAGTTCCGCGAGCAGTACTTC
>TRBV5-4|TRBJ1-1|-|-
CASSLPNMNTEAFF
TGTGCCAGCAGCTTACCAAACATGAACACTGAAGCTTTCTTT
>TRBV6-1|TRBJ1-4|-|TRBD1
CASRSPDRVGEKLFF
TGTGCCAGCCGGAGCCCGGACAGGGTAGGGGAAAAACTGTTTTTT
>TRBV5-4|TRBJ2-2|-|TRBD1
CASSRQGVNTGELFF
TGTGCCAGCAGCAGACAGGGGGTGAACACCGGGGAGCTGTTTTTT
>TRBV5-1|TRBJ2-1|-|TRBD1
CASSSGTGYEQFF
TGCGCCAGCAGCTCCGGGACAGGGTACGAGCAGTTCTTC
>TRBV30|TRBJ2-2|-|-
CAWSLPNTGELFF
TGTGCCTGGAGTCTACCGAACACCGGGGAGCTGTTTTTT
>TRBV6-5|TRBJ2-2|-|TRBD1
CASSRQGNTGELFF
TGTGCCAGCAGCCGACAGGGCAACACCGGGGAGCTGTTTTTT
>TRBV6-1|TRBJ1-1|-|-
CASSANRNTEAFF
TGTGCCAGCAGTGCAAACAGGAACACTGAAGCTTTCTTT
>TRBV19|TRBJ2-1|-|-
CASSIKGYNEQFF
TGTGCCAGTAGTATTAAGGGGTACAATGAGCAGTTCTTC
>TRBV6-1|TRBJ1-2|-|TRBD1
CASSAGFPGQTRLNYGYTF
TGTGCCAGCAGTGCCGGATTCCCGGGACAGACCAGATTAAACTATGGCTACACCTTC
>TRBV5-1|TRBJ2-1|few|-
CASSGGERYNEQFF
TGCGCCAGCAGCGGGGGCGAGAGGTACAATGAGCAGTTCTTC
>TRBV5-1|TRBJ1-5|-|TRBD1
CASSPRTGIQPQHF
TGCGCCAGCAGCCCTAGGACAGGGATTCAGCCCCAGCATTTT
>TRBV19|TRBJ2-5|-|TRBD2
CASSIGGRRGEETQYF
TGTGCCAGTAGTATAGGGGGCCGTCGGGGGGAAGAGACCCAGTACTTC
>TRBV30|TRBJ1-3|-|-
CAWSALSISGNTIYF
TGTGCCTGGAGCGCCTTAAGCATCTCTGGAAACACCATATATTTT
>TRBV18|TRBJ2-3|-|TRBD2
CASSHSKLASTDTQYF
TGTGCCAGCTCACATTCGAAACTAGCGTCCACAGATACGCAGTATTTT